One and the same sample provided the 7 T cell receptor beta chains below, sequenced in a study of response to subunit inactivated influenza vaccine (dated by TCRdb to 2016 to 2019). Libraries were prepared through RT-PCR. The sample was run on an Illumina HiSeq 2500. TCRdb applied fastp at Q25 and MiXCR to the public reads, then kept only in-frame beta chains. Each entry merges the rows of one CDR3 protein and shows their most common DNA and genes. The sample includes roughly 170,000 distinct CDR3 sequences, with approximately 9.2% observed a single time. The ten largest account for about 11% of the sample. The sequencing used non-naive T cells sorted from PBMCs, collected on the day of vaccination. The sample's cell subset or site label is to be understood as: memory T cell fraction. The receptor set was obtained from a man aged 45-65 years who received an inactivated influenza vaccine. Donor details come from another sample of the same person, matched by shared clones.

The rearrangement joins TRBV3-1 to TRBJ2-1, with D maybe TRBD2 (5 bases). Trimming stripped 1 base from V and 5 bases from J, with 6 bases between. This CDR3 comprises 13 residues. The V gene's germline CDR1 is LGHDT and CDR2 YNNKEL (reference sequence). The CDR3 protein is CASSQAGNNEQFF. The CDR3 DNA follows: TGTGCCAGCAGCCAAGCCGGGAACAATGAGCAGTTCTTC.

The rearrangement links TRBV20-1 to TRBJ2-5, with 16 bases identical to TRBD2. The germline CDR1 and CDR2 sequences are DFQATT and SNEGSKA (reference sequence). After removal of 4 bases from V and 5 bases from J, the junction contained 7 bases not matched to a gene. The CDR3 length is 16 residues. CDR3 sequence: CSATGLAGGPGETQYF. As DNA, the CDR3 is TGCAGTGCTACGGGACTAGCGGGGGGGCCAGGGGAGACCCAGTACTTC.

This clonotype was counted a few times. This rearrangement joins TRBV5-1 to TRBJ1-5; 10 bases align to TRBD1. The CDR3 covers 14 residues. V dropped 5 bases and J dropped 5; count of bases not matched to a gene: 4. Germline V gene data show CDR1 as SGHRS and CDR2 as YFSETQ. CDR3 amino acids: CASRETGGDQPQHF. CDR3 in DNA: TGCGCCAGCAGAGAGACAGGGGGCGATCAGCCCCAGCATTTT.

The chain combines TRBV5-6 with TRBJ1-4; the match to TRBD1 covers 9 bases. The CDR3 loop spans 16 amino acids. From germline, CDR1 is SGHDT and CDR2 YYEEEE. V dropped 4 bases and J dropped 7; count of bases not matched to a gene: 11. The CDR3 reads CASSKMTGTGREKLFF. In DNA, the CDR3 is TGTGCCAGCAGCAAGATGACCGGGACAGGGCGTGAAAAACTGTTTTTT.

This clonotype occurred many times. J is TRBJ1-1 and V is TRBV6-1; D remains ambiguous. V was cut by 6 bases and J by 11 bases, with 22 bases left in between. The germline gives CDR1 MNHNS, CDR2 SASEGT. CDR3 length equals 14 residues. This CDR3 is CASRQRESYYRAFF. The CDR3 nucleotides are TGTGCCAGCAGACAAAGGGAGTCCTACTATAGGGCTTTCTTT.

The J gene is TRBJ2-5, the V gene TRBV19; 8 nucleotides agree with TRBD1. The length of the CDR3 is 14 residues. Trimming cost V 1 base and J 4 bases; bases outside gene matches: 2. CDR1 is LNHDA and CDR2 is SQIVND in the germline V gene (reference sequence). Here the CDR3 reads CASSIGQGAETQYF. The DNA for the CDR3 is TGTGCCAGTAGTATAGGCCAGGGGGCAGAGACCCAGTACTTC. The full variable domain, rest sourced from reference TRBV19 and TRBJ2-5, is DGGITQSPKYLFRKEGQNVTLSCEQNLNHDAMYWYRQDPGQGLRLIYYSQIVNDFQKGDIAEGYSVSREKKESFPLTVTSAQKNPTAFYLCASSIGQGAETQYFGPGTRLLVL.

Of note for this clonotype: At one of its ends the junction is not consistent with the germline gene, which may arise from a read error. The chain uses TRBV20-1 and TRBJ2-3; 10 bases are a match to TRBD1. The CDR3 is 16 amino acids. CDR1 is DFQATT and CDR2 is SNEGSKA in the germline V gene (reference sequence). In nucleotides, the CDR3 is TGCAGTGCTAGAGATGCCGGACAGGGGGTCACAGAGACGCAGTATTTT. It translates to CSARDAGQGVTETQYF.